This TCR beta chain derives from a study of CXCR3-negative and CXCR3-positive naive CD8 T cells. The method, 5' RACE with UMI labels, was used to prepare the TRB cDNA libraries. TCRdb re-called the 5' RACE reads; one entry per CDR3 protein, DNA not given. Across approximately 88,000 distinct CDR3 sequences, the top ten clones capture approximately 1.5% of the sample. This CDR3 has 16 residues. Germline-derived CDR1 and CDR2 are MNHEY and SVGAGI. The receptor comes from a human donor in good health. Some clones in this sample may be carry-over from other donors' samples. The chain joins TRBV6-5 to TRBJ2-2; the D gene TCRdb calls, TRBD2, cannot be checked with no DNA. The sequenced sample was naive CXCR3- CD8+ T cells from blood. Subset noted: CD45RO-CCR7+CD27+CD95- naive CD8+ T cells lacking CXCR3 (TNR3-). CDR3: CASSSWGDLSTGELFF.